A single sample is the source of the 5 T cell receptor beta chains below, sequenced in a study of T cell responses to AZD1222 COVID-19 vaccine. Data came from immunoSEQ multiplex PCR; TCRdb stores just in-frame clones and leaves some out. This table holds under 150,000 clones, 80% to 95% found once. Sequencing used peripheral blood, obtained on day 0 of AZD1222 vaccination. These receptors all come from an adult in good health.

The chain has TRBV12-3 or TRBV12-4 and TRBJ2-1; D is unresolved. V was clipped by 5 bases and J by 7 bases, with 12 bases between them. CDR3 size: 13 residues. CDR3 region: CASSRLSENEQFF. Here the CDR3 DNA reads TGTGCCAGCAGTCGACTCTCAGAGAATGAGCAGTTCTTC.

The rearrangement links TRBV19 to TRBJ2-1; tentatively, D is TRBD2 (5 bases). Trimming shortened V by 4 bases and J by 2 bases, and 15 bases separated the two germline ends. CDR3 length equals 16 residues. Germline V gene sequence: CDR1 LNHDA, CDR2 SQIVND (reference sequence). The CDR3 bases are TGTGCCAGTAGTACCCCGTGGAGGACCCCCTACAATGAGCAGTTCTTC. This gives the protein CASSTPWRTPYNEQFF.

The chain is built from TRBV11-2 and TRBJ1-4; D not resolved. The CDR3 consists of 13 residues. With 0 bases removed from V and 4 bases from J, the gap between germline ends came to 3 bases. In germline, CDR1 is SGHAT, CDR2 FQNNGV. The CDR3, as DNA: TGTGCCAGCAGCTTAGACCTTAATGAAAAACTGTTTTTT. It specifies CASSLDLNEKLFF.

The CDR3 DNA sequence: TGTGCCAGCAGCCATCCATCGTTAAACTACAATGAGCAGTTCTTC. Translated, it gives CASSHPSLNYNEQFF. This rearrangement joins TRBV7-9 to TRBJ2-1; no clear D gene. Looked up from germline, CDR1 is SEHNR and CDR2 is FQNEAQ (reference sequence). Trimming stripped 5 bases from V and 3 bases from J, with 14 bases between. The CDR3 consists of 15 residues.

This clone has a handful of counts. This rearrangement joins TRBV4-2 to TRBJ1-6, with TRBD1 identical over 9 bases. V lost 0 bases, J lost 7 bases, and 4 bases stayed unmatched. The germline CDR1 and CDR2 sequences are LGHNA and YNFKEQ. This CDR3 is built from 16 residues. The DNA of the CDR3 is TGTGCCAGCAGCCAAGATCCCGGGACAGGGAATTCACCCCTCCACTTT. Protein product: CASSQDPGTGNSPLHF.